Presented here are 20 T cell receptor beta chains from one specimen sequenced in a study of vaccination and CD4 T cells after COVID-19. The antigens for these receptors are not known. Cultured CD4+ T-cell DNA underwent Oncomine TCR Beta short-read sequencing. A single record per CDR3 protein comes from TCRdb applying MiXCR to the PCR reads. Among about 20,000 distinct CDR3 sequences listed, around 46% were seen once. The treatment was: 10-day PBMC culture with coronavirus spike peptide pools or control peptides (ViraFEST assay). The sample in question was CD4+ T cells from blood, cultured in vitro, obtained after SARS-CoV-2 vaccination. The receptors derive from a human donor who had recovered from COVID-19.

The V call is TRBV4-3, the J call TRBJ2-2; D unresolved. V lost 0 bases to trimming and J lost 7 bases, with 6 bases between them. CDR3 length equals 13 residues. CDR1 and CDR2 (germline): LGHNA, YSLEER. The CDR3 region is CASSQDRHGELFF. The DNA for the CDR3 is TGCGCCAGCAGCCAAGATCGCCACGGGGAGCTGTTTTTT.

This rearrangement joins TRBV20-1 to TRBJ2-7; D gene unclear. Germline assignment: CDR1 DFQATT and CDR2 SNEGSKA (reference sequence). With 1 base removed from V and 7 bases from J, the gap between germline ends came to 17 bases. This CDR3 region has 14 residues. The CDR3 bases are TGCAGTGCTAGAGTTGACCGCAGCCCCCAAGAGCAGTACTTC. The encoded protein is CSARVDRSPQEQYF.

The rearrangement joins TRBV28 to TRBJ2-7; 7 bases map to TRBD1. The germline V gene has CDR1 MDHEN and CDR2 SYDVKM. The J segment lost 5 bases and the V segment lost 10 bases, leaving 11 bases of the junction unmatched. The CDR3 has 13 residues. The CDR3 coding sequence is TGTGCCACCAGACCGACAGGGTTTCACGAGCAGTACTTC. It translates to CATRPTGFHEQYF.

This clonotype was seen only a few times. The chain joins TRBV7-2 to TRBJ2-5; the D gene is possibly TRBD2 (6 bases). The CDR3 length is 13 residues. Germline assignment: CDR1 SGHTA and CDR2 FQGNSA. The V end lost 1 base, the J end lost 5 bases, and 8 bases lay between the germline ends. The CDR3 nucleotides are TGTGCCAGCAGCTTAGTTCTAGCGGAGACCCAGTACTTC. It specifies CASSLVLAETQYF.

This chain links TRBV20-1 with TRBJ2-7, with 10 bases fitting TRBD2. Germline assignment: CDR1 DFQATT and CDR2 SNEGSKA (reference sequence). The CDR3 is 16 amino acids. V lost 0 bases and J lost 4; bases outside the gene matches: 9. CDR3 region: CSARDLGLAVKYEQYF. DNA for the CDR3: TGCAGTGCTAGAGATCTTGGACTAGCGGTTAAATACGAGCAGTACTTC.

As DNA, the CDR3 is TGTGCCAGCAGCTTAGCCCTTTCCGGGGGTCAAGAGACCCAGTACTTC. Amino acids: CASSLALSGGQETQYF. This rearrangement joins TRBV7-2 to TRBJ2-5; a weak D match, TRBD2 (6 bases). CDR3 length: 16 amino acids. Trimming removed 0 bases at V and 2 bases at J, with 13 bases between. The germline V gene encodes CDR1 SGHTA and CDR2 FQGNSA.

This chain joins TRBV12-3 or TRBV12-4 and TRBJ1-5; 8 bases match TRBD1. The CDR3 has 17 residues. V was clipped by 6 bases and J by 1 base; unmatched bases: 11. The CDR3: CASSTGQELISNQPQHF. The CDR3, as DNA: TGTGCCAGCAGCACGGGACAGGAACTGATAAGCAATCAGCCCCAGCATTTT.

This clonotype turned up a few times. V usage is TRBV12-3 or TRBV12-4 and J usage is TRBJ1-1; the match to TRBD1 covers 9 bases. The trim removed 5 bases at V and 8 bases at J, leaving 6 bases unmatched. The CDR3 is made up of 13 amino acids. The CDR3 DNA is TGTGCCAGCAGTATCGGGACAGGGTCCGAAGCTTTCTTT. It specifies CASSIGTGSEAFF.

This clonotype was seen a handful of times. The chain combines TRBV10-2 with TRBJ1-5, with D hard to call. The germline gives CDR1 WSHSY, CDR2 SAAADI. This CDR3 spans 13 amino acids. The V and J ends lost 3 bases and 3 bases respectively, with 6 bases between them. The CDR3 nucleotides read TGCGCCAGCAGTGAACTTGACAATCAGCCCCAGCATTTT. Protein sequence: CASSELDNQPQHF.

In its sample, this clonotype was seen a few times. The chain carries TRBV5-4 and TRBJ2-1; D is perhaps TRBD2 (6 bases). CDR1 and CDR2 from the germline V gene are SGHNT and YYREEE (reference sequence). The CDR3 extends over 13 amino acids. V was pared by 1 base and J by 7 bases, with 9 bases between. The CDR3 DNA reads TGTGCCAGCAGCTTGCAAGCGGGTAATGAGCAGTTCTTC. Translation gives CASSLQAGNEQFF.

The V gene is TRBV4-3, the J gene TRBJ2-2; 10 positions agree with TRBD2. Trimming at V came to 1 base and at J to 6 bases, leaving 2 bases not matched to a gene. Germline CDR1 is LGHNA and CDR2 is YSLEER. This CDR3 comprises 15 residues. Here the CDR3 reads CASSQGLAGAGELFF. In DNA, the CDR3 is TGCGCCAGCAGCCAAGGGCTAGCGGGAGCCGGGGAGCTGTTTTTT.

This chain connects TRBV6-1 to TRBJ1-1, with 7 bases matching TRBD1. The CDR3 totals 13 residues. Per germline, CDR1 MNHNS and CDR2 SASEGT. V shed 6 bases, J shed 0 bases, and the junction held 1 base outside the gene matches. DNA of the CDR3: TGTGCCAGCAGGACAGGGTTGAACACTGAAGCTTTCTTT. This codes for CASRTGLNTEAFF.

This chain connects TRBV12-3 or TRBV12-4 to TRBJ1-5, with TRBD1 as a possible D gene (6 bases). This CDR3 has 14 amino acids. Trimming removed 6 bases from V and 6 bases from J, with 15 bases in between. The CDR3 coding sequence is TGTGCCAGCAGCCTACAGGGTCCGGGTCAGCCCCAGCATTTT. Translating gives CASSLQGPGQPQHF.

The genes are TRBV28 and TRBJ1-5, with D possibly matching TRBD1 (5 bases). The CDR3 loop spans 13 amino acids. CDR1 MDHEN and CDR2 SYDVKM come from the germline V gene. With 7 bases removed from V and 5 bases from J, the gap between germline ends came to 12 bases. The CDR3 here is CASTGVGHQPQHF. In DNA form, the CDR3 reads TGTGCCAGCACGGGGGTCGGACATCAGCCCCAGCATTTT. The entire variable domain, with the rest obtained from reference TRBV28 and TRBJ1-5, is as follows: DVKVTQSSRYLVKRTGEKVFLECVQDMDHENMFWYRQDPGLGLRLIYFSYDVKMKEKGDIPEGYSVSREKKERFSLILESASTNQTSMYLCASTGVGHQPQHFGDGTRLSIL.

This clonotype was seen only a few times. The chain carries TRBV15 and TRBJ2-7; D is perhaps TRBD1 (6 bases). Germline assignment: CDR1 LNHNV and CDR2 YYDKDF (reference sequence). The CDR3 totals 16 residues. V was cut by 1 base and J by 5 bases, with 18 bases left in between. CDR3 coding DNA: TGTGCCACCAGCAGAGGTGGGGGCCAGACGGACCACGAGCAGTACTTC. Its protein product is CATSRGGGQTDHEQYF.

J is TRBJ1-1 and V is TRBV6-1, with D uncertain. Trimming took off 4 bases at V and 2 bases at J, with 5 bases between the two ends. Germline values: CDR1 MNHNS, CDR2 SASEGT. The CDR3 loop spans 12 amino acids. The CDR3: CASSGYNTEAFF. The CDR3 nucleotides are TGTGCCAGCAGTGGGTATAACACTGAAGCTTTCTTT.

The chain links TRBV10-2 to TRBJ2-5; tentative D call: TRBD2 (9 bases). The V end lost 6 bases, the J end lost 6 bases, and 23 bases lay between the germline ends. The CDR3 has 16 amino acids. Germline lookup yields CDR1 WSHSY and CDR2 SAAADI. CDR3 residues: CASRADRGSGRQTQYF. Written as DNA, the CDR3 is TGCGCCAGCAGGGCAGACAGGGGCAGCGGGAGGCAGACCCAGTACTTC.

This chain connects TRBV20-1 to TRBJ2-3; D not certain. The CDR3 extends over 14 amino acids. The V gene's germline CDR1 is DFQATT and CDR2 SNEGSKA (reference sequence). The V end lost 6 bases, the J end lost 0 bases, and 13 bases lay between the germline ends. The CDR3 nucleotides read TGCAGTGCAAAGGCGGTCTCTAGCACAGATACGCAGTATTTT. It specifies CSAKAVSSTDTQYF.

The chain combines TRBV7-2 with TRBJ2-2; D gene unclear. This CDR3 spans 18 amino acids. The V end was cut by 5 bases, the J end by 0 bases, with 19 bases between. The germline V gene encodes CDR1 SGHTA and CDR2 FQGNSA. The CDR3 sequence: CASSPIVGGSANTGELFF. CDR3 in DNA: TGTGCCAGCAGCCCCATAGTTGGTGGTTCCGCGAACACCGGGGAGCTGTTTTTT.

This chain uses TRBV30 with TRBJ2-2; D unresolved. This CDR3 is 14 amino acids long. V was cut by 1 base and J by 5 bases, with 11 bases left in between. Germline V lookup: CDR1 GTSNPN, CDR2 SVGIG (reference sequence). The CDR3 loop is CAWSENDWTGELFF. CDR3 coding DNA: TGTGCCTGGAGTGAAAATGACTGGACCGGGGAGCTGTTTTTT.